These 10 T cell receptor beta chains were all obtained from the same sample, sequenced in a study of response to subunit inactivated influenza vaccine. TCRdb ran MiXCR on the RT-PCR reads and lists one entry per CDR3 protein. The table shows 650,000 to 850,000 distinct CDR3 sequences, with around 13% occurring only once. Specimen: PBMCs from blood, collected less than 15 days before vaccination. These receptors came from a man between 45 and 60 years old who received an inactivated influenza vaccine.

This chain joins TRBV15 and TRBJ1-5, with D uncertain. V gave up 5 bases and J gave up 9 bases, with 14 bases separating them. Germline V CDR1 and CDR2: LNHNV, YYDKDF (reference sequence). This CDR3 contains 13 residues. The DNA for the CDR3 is TGTGCCACCAGCTGGCGCCTAGGTTCGCCCCAGCATTTT. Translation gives CATSWRLGSPQHF.

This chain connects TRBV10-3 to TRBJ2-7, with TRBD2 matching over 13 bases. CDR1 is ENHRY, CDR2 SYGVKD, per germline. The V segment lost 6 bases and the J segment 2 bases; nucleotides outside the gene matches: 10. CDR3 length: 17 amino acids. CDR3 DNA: TGTGCCATCAGCCTCGGCCGGGGACTAGCGGGAACCTACGAGCAGTACTTC. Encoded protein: CAISLGRGLAGTYEQYF.

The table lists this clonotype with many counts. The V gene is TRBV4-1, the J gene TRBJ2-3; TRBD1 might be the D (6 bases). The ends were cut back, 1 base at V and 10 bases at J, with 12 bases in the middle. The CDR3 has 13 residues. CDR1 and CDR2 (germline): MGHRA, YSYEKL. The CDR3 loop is CASSQVTAGAQYF. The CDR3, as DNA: TGCGCCAGCAGCCAAGTGACGGCAGGGGCGCAGTATTTT.

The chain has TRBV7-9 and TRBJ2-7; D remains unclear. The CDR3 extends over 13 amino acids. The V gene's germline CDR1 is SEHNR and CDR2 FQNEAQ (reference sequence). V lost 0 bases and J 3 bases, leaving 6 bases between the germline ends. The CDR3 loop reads CASSLANYYEQYF. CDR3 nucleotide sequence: TGTGCCAGCAGCTTAGCTAATTACTACGAGCAGTACTTC. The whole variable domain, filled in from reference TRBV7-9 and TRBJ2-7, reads DTGVSQNPRHKITKRGQNVTFRCDPISEHNRLYWYRQTLGQGPEFLTYFQNEAQLEKSRLLSDRFSAERPKGSFSTLEIQRTEQGDSAMYLCASSLANYYEQYFGPGTRLTVT.

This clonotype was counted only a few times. CDR3 in amino acids: CASSLLATGSYEQYF. The DNA for the CDR3 is TGTGCCAGCAGCTTGTTGGCCACGGGCTCCTACGAGCAGTACTTC. The rearrangement joins TRBV5-5 to TRBJ2-7; no clear D. In germline, CDR1 is SGHKS, CDR2 YYEKEE (reference sequence). CDR3 size: 15 residues. Trimming left V 1 base short and J 0 bases short, with 11 bases between.

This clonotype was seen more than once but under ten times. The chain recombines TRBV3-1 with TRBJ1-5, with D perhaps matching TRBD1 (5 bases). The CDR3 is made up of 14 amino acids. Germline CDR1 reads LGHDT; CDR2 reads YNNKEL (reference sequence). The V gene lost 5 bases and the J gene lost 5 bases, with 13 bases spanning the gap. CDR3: CASSGGRGHQPQHF. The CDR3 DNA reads TGTGCCAGCAGCGGCGGAAGGGGACATCAGCCCCAGCATTTT.

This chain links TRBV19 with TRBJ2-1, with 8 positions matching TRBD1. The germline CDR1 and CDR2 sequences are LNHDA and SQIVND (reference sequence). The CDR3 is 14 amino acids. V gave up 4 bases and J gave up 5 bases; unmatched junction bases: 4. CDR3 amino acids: CASSKGQENNEQFF. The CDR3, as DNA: TGTGCCAGTAGTAAGGGACAGGAGAACAATGAGCAGTTCTTC.

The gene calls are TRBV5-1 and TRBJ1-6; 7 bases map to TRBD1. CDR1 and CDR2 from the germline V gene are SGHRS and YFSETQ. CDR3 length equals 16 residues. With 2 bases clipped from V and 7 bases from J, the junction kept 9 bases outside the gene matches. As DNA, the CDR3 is TGCGCCAGCAGCTTTGAACCTTACAGGGGAAATTCACCCCTCCACTTT. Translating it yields CASSFEPYRGNSPLHF.

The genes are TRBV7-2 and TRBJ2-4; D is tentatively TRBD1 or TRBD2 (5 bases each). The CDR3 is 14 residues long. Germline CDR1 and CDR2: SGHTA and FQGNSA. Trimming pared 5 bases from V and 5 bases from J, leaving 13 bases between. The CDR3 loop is CASSLGRNQNIQYF. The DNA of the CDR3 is TGTGCCAGCAGCCTGGGACGGAACCAAAACATTCAGTACTTC.

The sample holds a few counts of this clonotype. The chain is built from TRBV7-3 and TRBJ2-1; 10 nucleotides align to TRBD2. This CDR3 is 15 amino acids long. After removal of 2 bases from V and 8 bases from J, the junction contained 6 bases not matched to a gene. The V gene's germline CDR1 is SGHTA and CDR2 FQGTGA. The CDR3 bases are TGTGCCAGCAGCTTATTGCTAGCGGGAGTTCATGAGCAGTTCTTC. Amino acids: CASSLLLAGVHEQFF.